This T cell receptor (beta chain) came from a study of cytomegalovirus exposure and HLA in healthy donors. Study-level results: According to a later analysis, most TCR beta chains associated with CMV appeared HLA-restricted. Analyzed later, association rates of TCRs varied across HLA loci, with DRB1 most and HLA-C fewest.

Germline V gives CDR1 MNHNY, CDR2 SVGAGI (reference sequence). There are 13 residues in the CDR3. The V end lost 8 bases, the J end lost 4 bases, and 12 bases lay between the germline ends. About this clone itself: Antigen unknown.

The PCR was carried out with 60 Vbeta primers and 13 Jbeta primers. TCRdb's table, derived via immunoSEQ multiplex PCR, lists solely in-frame clones and lacks some. The table lists about 140,000 clones, around four fifths of them singletons. This chain connects TRBV6-6 to TRBJ1-5, with a possible D match to TRBD1 (5 bases). This TCR was sampled from a woman aged 55 to 70 in good health and CMV-seropositive. Material: PBMCs. Here the CDR3 reads CASGSRGNQPQHF. CDR3 nucleotides: TGTGCCAGCGGATCACGGGGGAATCAGCCCCAGCATTTT.